This section outlines one T cell receptor (beta chain) sequence together with its context. Germline V gene lookup returns CDR1 WNHNN and CDR2 SYGVQD (reference sequence). V trimming: 6 bases; J trimming: 5 bases; junction bases outside the gene matches: 10. The CDR3 sequence is 14 residues long. Each CDR3 protein is one row after TCRdb ran MiXCR on the 5' RACE reads. The data contain 30,000 to 45,000 distinct CDR3 sequences, around 3.3% of them singletons. The sample belongs to a study of spatial heterogeneity in lung cancer. Looking at the study overall: The mean occurrence of each unique TCR and UMI combination in raw reads exceeded nine.

The time point is: sample taken at primary tumor resection. Frozen PBMC, nontumor lung or tumor provided whole RNA, which was sequenced unsorted. This chain links TRBV10-1 with TRBJ2-7; 7 positions agree with TRBD1. This clonotype originated in a male donor with early-stage non-small cell lung cancer. Here the sequenced sample was normal lung tissue next to the tumor, taken at surgery. CDR3 in amino acids: CASSRDSSSHEQYF. In DNA, the CDR3 is TGCGCCAGCAGCCGGGACAGCTCTTCTCACGAGCAGTACTTC.